This entry concerns a single T cell receptor (beta chain). The antigen is undetermined. This CDR3 has 13 residues. V was shortened by 0 bases and J by 10 bases, with 12 bases between the two germline ends. Germline values: CDR1 SGHDN, CDR2 FVKESK. The PCR had 60 Vbeta and 13 Jbeta primers. Sequenced by immunoSEQ multiplex PCR; TCRdb stores in-frame clones only, minus some. The sample lists about 77,000 clones, roughly 78% occurring once. This sample is drawn from a study of cytomegalovirus exposure and HLA in healthy donors. Study-wide context: There were under 140 million unique TCR beta sequences, drawn from about 200 million T cells, in an earlier analysis. Study results and limitations: The listing of 150 or so TCR beta chains classed them as cytomegalovirus-associated.

This receptor was taken from a man aged 40-49 years in good health and CMV-seronegative. The sample taken for sequencing was PBMCs. The V call is TRBV14, the J call TRBJ1-1; no clear D gene. In DNA form, the CDR3 reads TGTGCCAGCAGCCAAGATAATCGGGTTGGAGCTTTCTTT. Translating gives CASSQDNRVGAFF.